This passage covers 9 T cell receptor beta chains from one sample sequenced in a study of T cell responses to AZD1222 COVID-19 vaccine. Using immunoSEQ multiplex PCR, the repertoire was profiled, and TCRdb retains in-frame clones only, with some absent. The table records some 120,000 clones, about 87% of them present only once. Sequenced material: peripheral blood, taken on day 0 of AZD1222 vaccination. All receptors come from an adult in good health.

The chain carries TRBV6-2 or TRBV6-3 and TRBJ1-2, with TRBD1 matching 8 bases. V dropped 5 bases and J dropped 7; count of bases not matched to a gene: 3. The CDR3 covers 12 residues. Germline CDR1 reads MNHEY; CDR2 reads SVGEGT. CDR3 sequence: CASSQTGGGYTF. Written as DNA, the CDR3 is TGTGCCAGCAGTCAAACAGGGGGTGGCTACACCTTC.

The chain carries TRBV11-3 and TRBJ1-3; D gene uncertain. The CDR3 spans 16 residues. Germline CDR1 SGHNT, CDR2 YENEEA. V lost 1 base and J lost 0, with 10 bases in between. The CDR3 bases are TGTGCCAGCAGCTTAGGTGGGGTGCTCTCTGGAAACACCATATATTTT. Encoded protein: CASSLGGVLSGNTIYF.

The chain carries TRBV9 and TRBJ2-3; TRBD2 aligns across 12 bases. The V gene's germline CDR1 is SGDLS and CDR2 YYNGEE. Losses at the gene ends were 3 bases for V and 0 bases for J; bases not matched to a gene: 2. The CDR3 spans 16 residues. This chain's CDR3 is CASSEGTSGSTDTQYF. The CDR3 nucleotides are TGTGCCAGCAGCGAGGGGACTAGCGGGAGCACAGATACGCAGTATTTT.

This clone appeared a few times. This chain connects TRBV5-5 to TRBJ1-1; D unclear. The CDR3 spans 13 residues. V was shortened by 0 bases and J by 0 bases, with 3 bases between the two germline ends. CDR1 and CDR2 from the germline V gene are SGHKS and YYEKEE (reference sequence). CDR3 nucleotide sequence: TGTGCCAGCAGCTTGGATCTGAACACTGAAGCTTTCTTT. Amino acid sequence: CASSLDLNTEAFF.

The chain joins TRBV6-5 to TRBJ2-3; possibly TRBD1 for D (6 bases). Germline loops: CDR1 MNHEY, CDR2 SVGAGI. This CDR3 contains 15 residues. Trimming shortened V by 4 bases and J by 4 bases, and 15 bases separated the two germline ends. Here the CDR3 reads CASSSRGLRADTQYF. In nucleotides, the CDR3 is TGTGCCAGCAGTTCAAGGGGGTTGCGGGCAGATACGCAGTATTTT.

The gene calls are TRBV27 and TRBJ1-5, with 11 bases that match TRBD1. The J segment lost 6 bases and the V segment lost 5 bases, leaving 3 bases of the junction unmatched. Germline V gene sequence: CDR1 MNHEY, CDR2 SMNVEV (reference sequence). This CDR3 contains 14 residues. Here the CDR3 DNA reads TGTGCCAGCAGTCCCGGGACAGGGGGTCAGCCCCAGCATTTT. Amino acids: CASSPGTGGQPQHF.

V usage is TRBV6-5 and J usage is TRBJ2-5; no firm D call. Germline CDR1 is MNHEY and CDR2 is SVGAGI. The CDR3 totals 13 residues. Trimming left V 10 bases short and J 2 bases short, with 14 bases between. The CDR3 DNA is TGTGCCATCCGGACGCAGGCACAAGAGACCCAGTACTTC. It yields the protein CAIRTQAQETQYF.

This sequence joins TRBV7-9 and TRBJ1-4, with 9 bases identical to TRBD1. Trimming removed 6 bases from V and 5 bases from J; junction bases left unmatched: 7. This CDR3 spans 15 amino acids. Germline loops: CDR1 SEHNR, CDR2 FQNEAQ (reference sequence). CDR3 DNA sequence: TGTGCCAGCAGATTTTGGACAGGGGAAAATGAAAAACTGTTTTTT. Encoded protein: CASRFWTGENEKLFF. The whole variable domain, remainder taken from reference TRBV7-9 and TRBJ1-4, is DTGVSQNPRHKITKRGQNVTFRCDPISEHNRLYWYRQTLGQGPEFLTYFQNEAQLEKSRLLSDRFSAERPKGSFSTLEIQRTEQGDSAMYLCASRFWTGENEKLFFGSGTQLSVL.

The chain employs TRBV7-2 and TRBJ1-1, with D maybe TRBD1 (6 bases). CDR1 and CDR2 (germline): SGHTA, FQGNSA. The CDR3 totals 13 residues. Trimming took 5 bases from V and 8 from J, leaving 15 bases between them. The CDR3 sequence is CASSLTERGEAFF. The CDR3 DNA sequence: TGTGCCAGCAGCCTGACCGAAAGGGGGGAAGCTTTCTTT.